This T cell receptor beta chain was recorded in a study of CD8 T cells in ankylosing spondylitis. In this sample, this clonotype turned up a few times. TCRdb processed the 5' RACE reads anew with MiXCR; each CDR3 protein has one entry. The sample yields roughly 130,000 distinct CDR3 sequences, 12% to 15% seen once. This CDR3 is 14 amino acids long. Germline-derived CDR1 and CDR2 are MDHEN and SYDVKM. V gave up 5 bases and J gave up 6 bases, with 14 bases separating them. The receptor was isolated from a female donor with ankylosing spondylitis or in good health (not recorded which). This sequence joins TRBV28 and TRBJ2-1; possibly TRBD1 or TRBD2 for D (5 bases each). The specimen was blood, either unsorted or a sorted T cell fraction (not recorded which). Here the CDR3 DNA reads TGTGCCAGCAGTCCACCCGGGACCCTCAATGAGCAGTTCTTC. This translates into CASSPPGTLNEQFF.